This TCR beta chain was identified during a study of cytomegalovirus exposure and HLA in healthy donors (TCRdb year 2017). Broadly, across the study: According to an earlier analysis of around 600 of the donors, some 180 million T cells yielded over 100 million unique TCR beta sequences and 276 Gb of sequence data. A separate validation cohort of about 110 different subjects was used in addition to the approximately 670-subject first cohort. To study patterns of TCR occurrence, a later analysis re-analyzed previously published TCR beta repertoires from 666 donors and added high-resolution HLA genotyping. The study used immunosequencing to profile the T cell repertoires of 600 to 850 subjects and linked those repertoires to cytomegalovirus serostatus. The genetic ancestry cluster associated with self-reported Caucasian donors included over 65% of the roughly 410 genotyped donors. Every discovery cohort repertoire had been produced on one sequencing platform. To decide whether each TCR beta V gene segment behaved as functional or pseudogenic, an earlier analysis of some 540 of the donors relied on high-throughput TCR beta sequencing. Rather than using new phenotypic data, the later analysis identified candidate immune exposures from TCR beta sequences and from how often those sequences occurred across donors. An early release that covered fewer than 800 HLA-typed donors contained approximately 320 gigabases of sequencing data and around 80 million unique TCR sequences. Typing coverage differed by locus: A, B, C, DRB1 and DQB1 were typed in about 620-630 donors, DQA1 in 500 to 550, DPA1 in nearly 610, and DPB1 in 450 to 490. Alongside the repertoire data, information on donor age, sex, ethnicity and CMV serostatus was compiled. In a later genetic analysis, genome-wide SNP genotypes for 398 of the 666 donors were used, and that subset was treated as a discovery cohort. Class I and class II HLA loci were covered by the typing at four-digit resolution. Among almost 400 genotyped donors of the cohort, an average of about 240,000 unique TCR beta nucleotide sequences were sequenced per donor, approximately 20% of them non-productive. Because of strong linkage in the cohort, four to six DR-DQ haplotypes were treated as single units for association and clustering. The aim of the study was to test whether cataloging public T cell receptors could identify signatures of past pathogen exposure. To predict cytomegalovirus infection status, the study brought together high-throughput TCR immunosequencing, statistical association of individual TCRs with disease status, and machine learning. Beyond this particular receptor, the publication reports: In vitro tests confirmed that a few of the cytomegalovirus-associated TCR beta chains recognize cytomegalovirus antigens. In a later genetic analysis, fewer N-insertions in productive TCRs were reported among donors in an Asian-associated ancestry cluster than the approximately 710-donor mean. The 87-base-pair reads could not distinguish some IMGT-functional V segments, including TRBV6-2 and TRBV6-3, so those segments were excluded. According to the authors, the approach could potentially be generalized to other disease states and immunological phenotypes. Correlated functional status among segregating V segments might be attributable to linkage disequilibrium, but an unknown experimental factor could not be ruled out. According to a later analysis, TCR association rates differed among HLA loci, with DRB1 alleles showing the most associated TCRs and HLA-C alleles showing the fewest. The study gave a list of 150 to 200 TCR beta chains associated with cytomegalovirus. CMV serostatus was the only immune exposure information available for the cohort. In an earlier analysis of about 540 of the donors, most TCR beta V segments were observed in productive rearrangements about 87% or about 30% of the time, broadly matching IMGT annotations. Presence/absence analyses assumed roughly uniform sequencing depth across donors, an assumption that may not hold. Most TCR sequences were observed very rarely across donors, whereas some public TCRs were present in many individuals. A further reported finding was that TCR beta sequences accurately predicted the HLA-A and HLA-B alleles for most subjects in the first cohort. A cluster of highly shared sequence variants was judged likely to represent a technical artifact of the sequencing pipeline. Because counts were too low, seventeen rarely observed V segments, including chromosome 9 orphons, were excluded from the earlier analysis of several hundred of the donors. Only TCR beta chains were sequenced in this cohort, and the absence of alpha or paired-chain data limited detectable features. According to a later analysis, parvovirus B19, influenza, CMV and Epstein-Barr virus appeared linked to several top co-occurrence clusters. In a later analysis, HLA-associated TCR beta chains were found to be more clonally expanded and to have lower generation probabilities than equally common non-associated chains. Cytomegalovirus status was reported to be diagnosed by the classifier with high specificity and sensitivity in both the original and validation cohorts. When HLA alleles, especially DR and DQ, strongly co-occurred, attributing TCR associations to individual alleles was difficult. HLA typing was unavailable for some donors at each locus, so association tests used only the typed subset. A later genetic analysis associated a missense DCLRE1C variant with V-gene and J-gene trimming of TCR beta chains, and an independent cohort replicated the association. Most CMV-associated TCR beta chains appeared to be HLA-restricted in a later analysis, and the HLA associations seemed to be driven largely by CMV exposure. At a false discovery rate of 0.05, a later analysis linked 15,000 to 20,000 TCR beta sequences to specific HLA alleles.

Library preparation employed the immunoSEQ multiplex PCR assay. The multiplex PCR relied on a mix of 60 forward primers for TCR Vbeta segments and 13 reverse primers for TCR Jbeta segments. A multiplex PCR assay on genomic DNA amplified the CDR3 region of rearranged TCR beta genes. Amplified TCR beta libraries were sequenced as 87-base-pair reads on the Illumina HiSeq System. Concerning the study's data processing: A later analysis tallied approximately 87 million unique TCR beta chains across the 666 repertoires, and about 12 million of those chains were shared by two or more donors. To remove PCR and sequencing errors, raw reads were error-corrected and collapsed into unique sequences using a nearest-neighbor algorithm that merged closely related sequences. CDR3 sequences were aligned to IMGT reference sequences to assign V, D and J gene segments. For a sequence to be retained, at least a six-nucleotide match to both a V gene segment and a J gene segment was required. A rearrangement counted as productive if the CDR3 had no stop codons and remained in frame with V and J, and every other rearrangement counted as non-productive. CDR3 was defined according to IMGT convention as the region running from the second conserved V-encoded cysteine to the conserved J-encoded phenylalanine. The earlier analysis of about 560 of the donors excluded any sequence lacking an unambiguous match to a single V gene segment. An earlier analysis of fewer than 650 of the donors classified V segments as functional when productive rearrangements were above 56.7% and as segregating when the standard deviation between donors was above 5%. A statistical classification framework was built to diagnose cytomegalovirus status from the catalog of TCR beta chain sequences. V and J gene assignment, in a later analysis, came from comparing TCR nucleotide sequences with IMGT/GENE-DB human TR gene sequences. Using the TCRdist pipeline, a later analysis assigned CDR3 sequences along with most-parsimonious VDJ recombination scenarios. In a later analysis, each TCR beta chain was defined by its CDR3 amino acid sequence together with its V-gene family, and reads without a unique V-gene family were excluded. As a way to deal with suspected cross-contamination and a sequencing artifact, a later analysis dropped over 550 nucleotide sequences that were highly shared and had low generation probability. For each public chain, a later analysis derived a clonal expansion index from normalized ranks of inferred template counts within each repertoire. A later analysis computed generation probabilities with a VDJ recombination model fitted to out-of-frame rearrangements, and checked the results against IGoR. A later analysis scored TCR-TCR, TCR-HLA and TCR-CMV co-occurrence with hypergeometric tests, applying a repertoire-size bias correction to TCR pairs. To estimate false discovery rates, a later analysis permuted the HLA or CMV assignments 20 times. In a later analysis, co-occurring TCRs were grouped using DBSCAN, with TCRdist sequence similarity added in when clustering inside HLA-allele-positive subsets. Repertoires with fewer than 30,000 or more than 120,000 public chains were left out of co-occurrence clustering, as were about five repertoires with anomalous nucleotide sharing. The clones in this table, taken by TCRdb from immuneACCESS, are in-frame only. Not every clone is retained; where verified, under half of the shortfall comes from an unresolved V gene, and the cause of the rest is unknown. V and J calls and clone size come straight from that table; D and trimming were deduced from the DNA. Recorded for this sample are 85,000 to 130,000 clones; under 80% of them occurred a single time. Of the sample, 5% to 7% is held by the ten largest clones.

The CDR3, cysteine through phenylalanine, is 15 amino acids long. The read is trimmed to its CDR3 DNA, 45 bases read in frame from base 1. The junction shows trimming of 0 bases on V and 4 bases on J, plus 13 bases between the germline ends. CDR1 and CDR2 were assigned from the germline V gene as SGHRS and YFSETQ. Concerning this clone: Its target antigen remains unknown. Within one base of it there is no much larger clone, and no base qualities were kept.

The cohort consisted of approximately 670 healthy bone marrow donors. Cohort members were all nominally healthy when sampled, although unrecorded immune exposures were likely present. The donor tested CMV seropositive, placing the donor among the 250 to 300 seropositive members of the cohort. A peripheral blood sample was collected from each donor, and TCR beta sequencing was performed on peripheral blood mononuclear cells. The Qiagen DNeasy Blood Extraction Kit was used to extract genomic DNA from the blood cell samples. The sequencing sample was made of PBMCs. The sequence joins TRBV5-1 to TRBJ1-1; perhaps TRBD1 is the D gene, with 6 bases matching. This TCR came from a woman aged 45-65 years in good health and CMV-seropositive. The CDR3 corresponds to CASSLGTRTATEAFF. The sequenced DNA: TGCGCCAGCAGCTTGGGGACTCGGACAGCCACTGAAGCTTTCTTT. With the rest looked up from the reference TRBV5-1 and TRBJ1-1 genes rather than sequenced, the full variable domain is KAGVTQTPRYLIKTRGQQVTLSCSPISGHRSVSWYQQTPGQGLQFLFEYFSETQRNKGNFPGRFSGRQFSNSRSEMNVSTLELGDSALYLCASSLGTRTATEAFFGQGTRLTVV.